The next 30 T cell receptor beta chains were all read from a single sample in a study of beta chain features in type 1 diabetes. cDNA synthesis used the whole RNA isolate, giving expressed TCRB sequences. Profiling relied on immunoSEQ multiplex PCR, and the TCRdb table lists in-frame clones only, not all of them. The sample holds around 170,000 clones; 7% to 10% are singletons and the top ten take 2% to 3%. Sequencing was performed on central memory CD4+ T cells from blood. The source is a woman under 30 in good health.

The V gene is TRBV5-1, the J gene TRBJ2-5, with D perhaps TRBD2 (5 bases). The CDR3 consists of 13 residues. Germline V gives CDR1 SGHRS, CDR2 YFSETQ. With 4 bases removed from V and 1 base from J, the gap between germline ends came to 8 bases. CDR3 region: CASSPGFQETQYF. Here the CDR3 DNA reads TGCGCCAGCAGCCCGGGGTTCCAAGAGACCCAGTACTTC.

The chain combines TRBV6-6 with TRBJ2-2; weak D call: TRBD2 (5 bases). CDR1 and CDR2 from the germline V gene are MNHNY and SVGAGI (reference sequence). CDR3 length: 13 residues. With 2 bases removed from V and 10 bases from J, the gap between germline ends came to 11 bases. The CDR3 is CASSYPGKPELFF. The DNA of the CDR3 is TGTGCCAGCAGTTACCCGGGGAAACCGGAGCTGTTTTTT.

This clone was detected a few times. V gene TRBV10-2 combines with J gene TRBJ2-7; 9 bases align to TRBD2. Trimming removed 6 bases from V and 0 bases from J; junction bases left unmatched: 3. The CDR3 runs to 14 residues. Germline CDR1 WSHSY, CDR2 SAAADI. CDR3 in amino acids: CASRVTSGSYEQYF. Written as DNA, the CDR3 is TGCGCCAGCAGAGTGACTAGCGGCTCCTACGAGCAGTACTTC.

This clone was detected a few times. CDR3 sequence reads: CASSERTAQETQYF. The CDR3 DNA is TGTGCCAGCAGTGAACGGACAGCCCAAGAGACCCAGTACTTC. The gene calls are TRBV2 and TRBJ2-5; D may be TRBD1 (6 bases). Trimming pared 2 bases from V and 1 base from J, leaving 8 bases between. The CDR3 runs 14 residues. Germline lookup yields CDR1 SNHLY and CDR2 FYNNEI. Using reference TRBV2 and TRBJ2-5 for the parts outside the CDR3, the full variable domain is EPEVTQTPSHQVTQMGQEVILRCVPISNHLYFYWYRQILGQKVEFLVSFYNNEISEKSEIFDDQFSVERPDGSNFTLKIRSTKLEDSAMYFCASSERTAQETQYFGPGTRLLVL.

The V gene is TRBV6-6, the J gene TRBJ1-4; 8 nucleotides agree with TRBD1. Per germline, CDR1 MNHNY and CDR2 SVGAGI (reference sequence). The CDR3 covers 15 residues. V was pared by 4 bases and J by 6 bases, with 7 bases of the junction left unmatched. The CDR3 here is CASSSLDRAYEKLFF. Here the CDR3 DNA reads TGTGCCAGCAGTTCCCTGGACAGGGCCTATGAAAAACTGTTTTTT.

The DNA of the CDR3 is TGTGCCAGCAGGCGTACCCCTTCAAGGGGGGAGCAGTTCTTC. Translation gives CASRRTPSRGEQFF. The chain links TRBV7-6 to TRBJ2-1, with D possibly TRBD1 on 6 matching bases. Germline-derived CDR1 and CDR2 are SGHVS and FNYEAQ. Trimming pared 6 bases from V and 10 bases from J, leaving 19 bases between. CDR3 length equals 14 residues.

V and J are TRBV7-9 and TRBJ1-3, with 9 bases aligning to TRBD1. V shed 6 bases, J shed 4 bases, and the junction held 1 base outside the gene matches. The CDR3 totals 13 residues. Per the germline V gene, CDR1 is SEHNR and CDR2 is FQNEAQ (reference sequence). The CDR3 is CASSGTGGNTIYF. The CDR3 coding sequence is TGTGCCAGCAGTGGGACAGGGGGAAACACCATATATTTT.

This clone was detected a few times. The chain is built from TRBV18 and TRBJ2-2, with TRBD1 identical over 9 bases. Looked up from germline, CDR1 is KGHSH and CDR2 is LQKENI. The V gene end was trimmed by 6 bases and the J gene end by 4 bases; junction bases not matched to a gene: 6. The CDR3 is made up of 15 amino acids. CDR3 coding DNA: TGTGCCAGCTCTCGGGACAGGGCCCCCACCGGGGAGCTGTTTTTT. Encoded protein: CASSRDRAPTGELFF.

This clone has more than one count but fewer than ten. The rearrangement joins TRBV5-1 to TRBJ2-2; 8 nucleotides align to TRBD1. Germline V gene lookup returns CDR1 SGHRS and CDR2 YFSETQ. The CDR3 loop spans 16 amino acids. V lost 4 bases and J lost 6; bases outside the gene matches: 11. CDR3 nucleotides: TGCGCCAGCAGCCCGGACAGGGAAGGCACGCCCGGGGAGCTGTTTTTT. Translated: CASSPDREGTPGELFF.

DNA of the CDR3: TGTGCCAGCAGTGGACAGGAACGCACCACCGGGGAGCTGTTTTTT. Amino acid sequence: CASSGQERTTGELFF. The rearrangement joins TRBV2 to TRBJ2-2, with D possibly being TRBD1 (6 bases). The germline gives CDR1 SNHLY, CDR2 FYNNEI. The CDR3 runs to 15 residues. V was pared by 4 bases and J by 4 bases, with 13 bases between.

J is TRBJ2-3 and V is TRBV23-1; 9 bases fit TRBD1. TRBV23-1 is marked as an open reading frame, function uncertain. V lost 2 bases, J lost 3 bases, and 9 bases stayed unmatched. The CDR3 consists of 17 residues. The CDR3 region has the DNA TGCGCCAGCAGTCAACACAGGGGGCAAAAGGAAACAGATACGCAGTATTTT. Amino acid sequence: CASSQHRGQKETDTQYF.

The CDR3 here is CASSPPSGVHEAFF. The CDR3 nucleotides are TGTGCCAGCTCACCACCGAGCGGGGTTCATGAAGCTTTCTTT. The J gene is TRBJ1-1, the V gene TRBV18, with D hard to call. V was clipped by 0 bases and J by 7 bases, with 12 bases between them. The CDR3 has 14 amino acids. CDR1 KGHSH and CDR2 LQKENI come from the germline V gene.

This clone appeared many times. CDR3 in DNA: TGTGCCAGCACCCGGGACAGGGGTCCCGGGGAGCTGTTTTTT. Protein: CASTRDRGPGELFF. This rearrangement joins TRBV7-9 to TRBJ2-2; 10 positions agree with TRBD1. From germline, CDR1 is SEHNR and CDR2 FQNEAQ (reference sequence). CDR3 length: 14 residues. Trimming took 7 bases from V and 6 from J; bases not matched to a gene: 5.

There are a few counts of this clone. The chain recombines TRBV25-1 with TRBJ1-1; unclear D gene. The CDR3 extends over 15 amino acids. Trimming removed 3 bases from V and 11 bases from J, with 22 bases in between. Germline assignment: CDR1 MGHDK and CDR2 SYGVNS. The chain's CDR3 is CASSDPLLPMGDAFF. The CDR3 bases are TGTGCCAGCAGTGACCCCCTATTACCCATGGGAGACGCTTTCTTT. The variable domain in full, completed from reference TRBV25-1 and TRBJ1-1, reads EADIYQTPRYLVIGTGKKITLECSQTMGHDKMYWYQQDPGMELHLIHYSYGVNSTEKGDLSSESTVSRIRTEHFPLTLESARPSHTSQYLCASSDPLLPMGDAFFGQGTRLTVV.

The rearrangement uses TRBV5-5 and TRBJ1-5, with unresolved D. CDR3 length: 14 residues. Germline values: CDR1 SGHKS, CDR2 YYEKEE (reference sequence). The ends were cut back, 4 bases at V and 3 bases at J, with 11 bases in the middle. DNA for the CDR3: TGTGCCAGCAGCCTCCGACTCTTCAATCAGCCCCAGCATTTT. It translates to CASSLRLFNQPQHF.

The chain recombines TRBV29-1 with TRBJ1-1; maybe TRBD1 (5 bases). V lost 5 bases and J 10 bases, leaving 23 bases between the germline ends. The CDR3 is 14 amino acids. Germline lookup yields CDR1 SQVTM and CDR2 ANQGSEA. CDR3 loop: CSVLKGANHLGAFF. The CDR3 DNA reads TGCAGCGTTCTCAAAGGGGCCAATCATCTGGGAGCTTTCTTT.

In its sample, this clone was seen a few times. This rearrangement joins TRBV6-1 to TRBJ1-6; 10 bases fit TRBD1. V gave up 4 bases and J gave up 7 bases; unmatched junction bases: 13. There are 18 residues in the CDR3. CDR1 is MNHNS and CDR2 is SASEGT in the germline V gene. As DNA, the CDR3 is TGTGCCAGCAGTGGAACAGTGACAGGGGGCTTAAAGAATTCACCCCTCCACTTT. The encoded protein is CASSGTVTGGLKNSPLHF.

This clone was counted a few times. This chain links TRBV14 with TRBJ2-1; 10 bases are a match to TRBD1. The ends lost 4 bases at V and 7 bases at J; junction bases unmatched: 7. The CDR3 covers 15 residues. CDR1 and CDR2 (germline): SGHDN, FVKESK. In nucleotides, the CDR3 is TGTGCCAGCAGCCGGGGACAGGGGAGGAGGAATGAGCAGTTCTTC. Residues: CASSRGQGRRNEQFF.

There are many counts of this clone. The CDR3 DNA reads TGTGCCAGCAGCTTGGACGGGAGGACCCAGTACTTC. Amino acids: CASSLDGRTQYF. V gene TRBV7-9 combines with J gene TRBJ2-5; tentatively, D is TRBD2 (6 bases). V was trimmed by 3 bases and J by 7 bases, leaving 9 bases between them. CDR3 length: 12 amino acids. Germline V gene lookup returns CDR1 SEHNR and CDR2 FQNEAQ (reference sequence).

CDR3 sequence reads: CASSLSDREDIQYF. The CDR3 bases are TGTGCCAGCAGTTTATCCGACAGGGAGGACATTCAGTACTTC. The chain uses TRBV28 and TRBJ2-4; a possible D gene is TRBD1 (7 bases). The CDR3 consists of 14 residues. Germline loops: CDR1 MDHEN, CDR2 SYDVKM. Deletions cut 1 base from V and 8 bases from J, with 12 bases between.

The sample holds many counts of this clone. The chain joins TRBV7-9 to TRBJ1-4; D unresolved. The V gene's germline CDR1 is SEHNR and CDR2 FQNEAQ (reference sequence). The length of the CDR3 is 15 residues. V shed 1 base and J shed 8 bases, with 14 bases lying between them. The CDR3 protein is CASSLDRELREKLFF. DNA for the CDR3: TGTGCCAGCAGCTTAGACCGGGAACTACGCGAAAAACTGTTTTTT.

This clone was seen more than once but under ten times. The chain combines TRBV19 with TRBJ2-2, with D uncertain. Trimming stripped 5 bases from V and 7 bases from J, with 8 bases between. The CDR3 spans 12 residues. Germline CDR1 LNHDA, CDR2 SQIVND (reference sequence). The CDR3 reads CASSPLFGELFF. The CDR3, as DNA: TGTGCCAGTAGTCCCCTCTTCGGGGAGCTGTTTTTT.

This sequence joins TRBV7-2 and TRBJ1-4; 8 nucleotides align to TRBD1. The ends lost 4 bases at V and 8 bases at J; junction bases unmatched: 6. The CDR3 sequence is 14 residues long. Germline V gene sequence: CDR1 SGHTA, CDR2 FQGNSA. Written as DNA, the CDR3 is TGTGCCAGCAGCTCCTCGGGACAGGTAGAAAAACTGTTTTTT. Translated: CASSSSGQVEKLFF.

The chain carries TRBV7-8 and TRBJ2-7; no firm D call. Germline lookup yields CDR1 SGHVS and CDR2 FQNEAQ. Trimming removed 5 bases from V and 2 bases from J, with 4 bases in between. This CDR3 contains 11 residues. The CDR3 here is CASSPAYEQYF. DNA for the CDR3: TGTGCCAGCAGCCCCGCCTACGAGCAGTACTTC.

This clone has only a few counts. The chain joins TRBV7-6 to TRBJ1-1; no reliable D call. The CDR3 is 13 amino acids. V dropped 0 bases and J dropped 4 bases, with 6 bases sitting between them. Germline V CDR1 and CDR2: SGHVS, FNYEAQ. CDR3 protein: CASSLAEGTEAFF. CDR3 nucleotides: TGTGCCAGCAGCTTAGCGGAGGGCACTGAAGCTTTCTTT.

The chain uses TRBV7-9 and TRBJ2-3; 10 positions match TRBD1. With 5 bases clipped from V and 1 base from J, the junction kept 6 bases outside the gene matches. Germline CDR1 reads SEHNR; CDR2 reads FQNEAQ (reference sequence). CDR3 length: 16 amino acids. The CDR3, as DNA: TGTGCCAGCAGCCTCTCCGGGACAGGGGGCACAGATACGCAGTATTTT. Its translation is CASSLSGTGGTDTQYF.

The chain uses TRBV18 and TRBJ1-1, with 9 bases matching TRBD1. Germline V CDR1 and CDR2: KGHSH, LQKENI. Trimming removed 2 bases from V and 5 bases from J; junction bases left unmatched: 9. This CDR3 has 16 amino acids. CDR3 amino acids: CASSPYSQGAGTEAFF. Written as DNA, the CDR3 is TGTGCCAGCTCACCATACTCACAGGGGGCAGGTACTGAAGCTTTCTTT.

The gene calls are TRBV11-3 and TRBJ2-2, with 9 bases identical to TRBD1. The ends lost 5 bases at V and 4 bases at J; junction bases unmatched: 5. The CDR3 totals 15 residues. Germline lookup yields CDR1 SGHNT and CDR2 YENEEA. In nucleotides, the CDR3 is TGTGCCAGCAGCGCCCCGGGACAGGGCACCGGGGAGCTGTTTTTT. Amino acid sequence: CASSAPGQGTGELFF.

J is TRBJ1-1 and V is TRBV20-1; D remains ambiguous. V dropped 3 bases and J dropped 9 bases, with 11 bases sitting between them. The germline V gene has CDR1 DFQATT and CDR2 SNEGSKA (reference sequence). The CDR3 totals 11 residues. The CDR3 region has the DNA TGCAGTGCTAGTTCGGGGTGGCAAGCTTTCTTT. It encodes CSASSGWQAFF.

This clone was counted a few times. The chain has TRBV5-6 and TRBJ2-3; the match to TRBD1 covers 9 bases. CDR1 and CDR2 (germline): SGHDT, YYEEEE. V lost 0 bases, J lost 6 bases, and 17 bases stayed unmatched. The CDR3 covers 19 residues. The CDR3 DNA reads TGTGCCAGCAGCTTGGTAACAGGGGGCAGGGAGGTAGAAGGGGATACGCAGTATTTT. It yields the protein CASSLVTGGREVEGDTQYF.